The entry that follows covers one T cell receptor beta chain sequence. Its antigen has not been determined. No per-base quality is available; no much larger clone lies one base away. This entry belongs to a study of T cell responses to AZD1222 COVID-19 vaccine (dated by TCRdb to the early 2020s). Broadly, across the study: TCR sequencing was performed for fewer than 250 trial participants, of whom 207 were given two doses of AZD1222 and around 26 were given two doses of MenACWY control vaccine. Trial participants were enrolled by age into 18-55, 56-69 and 70-plus year subgroups, with 148, 28 and 57 TCR-sequenced participants respectively.

The CDR3 regions of human TCRbeta chains were analyzed by immunosequencing. As for how the authors treated the data: TCRs in the repertoires were matched against a reference library of SARS-CoV-2-specific TCRs that had been generated with the MIRA antigen-specificity platform. Breadth was defined as the fraction of unique TCRs that were SARS-CoV-2-associated, and depth was defined as the fraction of total T cells that were SARS-CoV-2-associated. Using the MIRA data, each spike-specific TCR was mapped to the spike region that the TCR reacts to and placed in a CD4 or CD8 class. Log10-transformed breadth and depth values were compared by one-way ANOVA with Sidak's multiple comparisons tests. The table was pulled from immuneACCESS by TCRdb, which kept in-frame rearrangements only. Such tables lose some clones; where checked, under half of the loss comes from unresolved V genes, and the rest has no known cause. V, J and clone size derive from that table, while D and trimming were established from the DNA sequence. Recorded for this sample are 250,000 to 300,000 clones; 94% of them occurred a single time. Around 0.6% of the sample rests with the top ten.

The germline ends are 4 bases apart after V is trimmed by 2 bases and J by 0 bases. From cysteine to phenylalanine, the CDR3 is 13 amino acids long. Only the CDR3 DNA stays, 39 bases, in frame from base 1. The germline V gene yields SGHTA for CDR1 and FQGTGA for CDR2. The sample's time point label is to be understood as: about 28 days (+/-7) after the second vaccine dose. AZD1222 recipients given second doses at about 4 weeks or at about 12 weeks were pooled, since spike-specific TCR depth and breadth were not found to differ between the two schedules. Samples from vaccinated people were obtained from the UK trials COV001 and COV002, which included a single-blind randomized controlled phase 2/3 trial of AZD1222 (ChAdOx1 nCoV-19) in healthy adults. For TCRbeta chain sequencing, PBMC samples from trial participants were taken at day 0 and at day 28 after the second dose. General findings and caveats noted by the study authors: Participants were mostly white British and included more females than males, and it was suggested by the authors that clonal diversity may have been underestimated. In the small 56-69-year group, the increase in depth fell short of significance, most likely because of low power. Reportedly, almost half of the unique spike-specific TCRs recognized epitopes lying outside the regions that are mutated in the B.1.351 and B.1.1.7 variants. Because no day 14 peak-response samples were available, repertoires were characterized only after the peak T cell response. After two AZD1222 doses, both the breadth and the depth of spike-specific TCRs were significantly higher than at day 0 and than in MenACWY recipients. Conclusions about previously exposed vaccinees were limited because only six AZD1222 recipients were SARS-CoV-2 seropositive at baseline. Vaccine-associated CD4 TCRs spanned the whole spike protein, with dominant responses in regions 160-218 and 743-854.

The rearrangement combines TRBV7-3 with TRBJ1-1; the D gene lacks a confident call. This sample comprised peripheral blood, obtained 28 days after the second AZD1222 dose. The origin of this receptor is an adult who received the AZD1222 COVID-19 vaccine. This receptor has the CDR3 CASSLHLNTEAFF. The bases read TGTGCCAGCAGCTTACACCTGAACACTGAAGCTTTCTTT.